The table lists the clone carrying this TCR beta chain with a few counts. Its antigen is as yet unknown. 5'RACE template switching added a universal primer site and UMIs to TCR cDNA. TCRdb fed the 5' RACE reads into MiXCR, producing one record per CDR3 protein. Among fewer than 350,000 distinct CDR3 sequences listed, over 8% were seen once. This CDR3 contains 15 residues. Germline CDR1 and CDR2: SGHRS and YFSETQ. The J segment lost 6 bases and the V segment lost 3 bases, leaving 11 bases of the junction unmatched. The data originate from a study of T cells after yellow fever vaccination. Study-wide results and caveats: Reappearance after the booster was seen for most primary-vaccination clones, at 96% CD4 and 80% to 90% CD8. Contaminants from the bulk population, in the form of abundant clonotypes, could be found in FACS-sorted repertoires.

The clonotype was recovered from a man aged 18-30 years who received the YFV17D yellow fever vaccine. The J gene is TRBJ1-2, the V gene TRBV5-1; the match to TRBD1 covers 7 bases. The material was PBMCs, obtained on the day of the first yellow fever vaccination. As DNA, the CDR3 is TGCGCCAGCAGCTGGACAGGTCCCCACTCGGATGGCTACACCTTC. Its protein is CASSWTGPHSDGYTF.